The 29 T cell receptor beta chains below were found in one sample sequenced in a study of shared clonotypes between healthy human individuals. Here immunoSEQ multiplex PCR was the method, and the copy in TCRdb shows in-frame clones only, minus some. The sample contains about 690,000 clones, about nine tenths of which appear only once. Sequencing was performed on memory CD8+ T cells from PBMCs. Subset given: CD45RO+ cells pooled with CCR7-negative TemRA cells. Receptors originate from a man aged 18 to 29 in good health. Some clones in this sample may be carry-over from other donors' samples.

Comment on this clone: Other DNA variants within this sample encode the same CDR3. V and J are TRBV28 and TRBJ1-1; D is unclear. Looked up from germline, CDR1 is MDHEN and CDR2 is SYDVKM. The CDR3 loop spans 11 amino acids. Trimming left V 5 bases short and J 1 base short, with 2 bases between. CDR3 amino acids: CASSRNTEAFF. The CDR3 nucleotides are TGTGCCAGCAGTAGGAACACTGAAGCTTTCTTT. Variable domain in full (rest from reference TRBV28 and TRBJ1-1): DVKVTQSSRYLVKRTGEKVFLECVQDMDHENMFWYRQDPGLGLRLIYFSYDVKMKEKGDIPEGYSVSREKKERFSLILESASTNQTSMYLCASSRNTEAFFGQGTRLTVV.

The chain recombines TRBV11-2 with TRBJ2-2; the match to TRBD1 covers 10 bases. Per the germline V gene, CDR1 is SGHAT and CDR2 is FQNNGV. This CDR3 contains 15 residues. Unmatched junction bases numbered 7, after V lost 5 bases and J lost 7 bases. The CDR3 region has the DNA TGTGCCAGCAGCCCGTCGGGACAGGGGAGCGGGGAGCTGTTTTTT. Protein sequence: CASSPSGQGSGELFF.

The genes are TRBV4-3 and TRBJ1-3, with TRBD1 matching 8 bases. Germline V CDR1 and CDR2: LGHNA, YSLEER. Trimming cost V 9 bases and J 1 base; bases outside gene matches: 8. The CDR3 totals 15 residues. The CDR3 nucleotides read TGCGCCAGTAGAATCGGGACAGGTTCTGGAAACACCATATATTTT. It encodes CASRIGTGSGNTIYF.

This chain connects TRBV4-1 to TRBJ1-5; D call uncertain. V was shortened by 1 base and J by 2 bases, with 9 bases between the two germline ends. The CDR3 sequence is 15 residues long. CDR1 is MGHRA, CDR2 YSYEKL, per germline. As DNA, the CDR3 is TGCGCCAGCAGCCAAGGGGGATACGGCAATCAGCCCCAGCATTTT. As protein: CASSQGGYGNQPQHF.

The chain has TRBV9 and TRBJ1-1; 7 bases are shared with TRBD1. The CDR3 runs 15 residues. The germline gives CDR1 SGDLS, CDR2 YYNGEE. Germline trimming cut 0 bases from V and 0 bases from J; bases unmatched to any gene: 2. CDR3 residues: CASSVVGTVNTEAFF. The CDR3 DNA follows: TGTGCCAGCAGCGTAGTTGGGACAGTGAACACTGAAGCTTTCTTT.

The chain couples TRBV9 to TRBJ2-6; D is unclear. CDR1 SGDLS and CDR2 YYNGEE come from the germline V gene. The V end lost 3 bases, the J end lost 4 bases, and 8 bases lay between the germline ends. CDR3 length: 14 amino acids. CDR3 amino acids: CASSGRVGANVLTF. The CDR3 nucleotides are TGTGCCAGCAGCGGCCGGGTCGGGGCCAACGTCCTGACTTTC.

This chain connects TRBV27 to TRBJ2-2; D not certain. The V end lost 5 bases, the J end lost 4 bases, and 14 bases lay between the germline ends. CDR1 is MNHEY and CDR2 is SMNVEV in the germline V gene (reference sequence). This CDR3 has 15 residues. CDR3 residues: CASSNNAGGTGELFF. CDR3 sequence (DNA): TGTGCCAGCAGTAATAACGCAGGTGGCACCGGGGAGCTGTTTTTT.

The gene calls are TRBV5-6 and TRBJ2-5; D possibly matches TRBD1 or TRBD2 (6 bases each). The DNA end favors TRBJ2-7, so the J call may be wrong. The CDR3 loop spans 15 amino acids. Per the germline V gene, CDR1 is SGHDT and CDR2 is YYEEEE. CDR3 coding DNA: TGTGCCAGCAGCCACCACGGACGGGGGCCCCACGAGCAGTACTTC. This gives the protein CASSHHGRGPHEQYF.

The rearrangement uses TRBV6-1 and TRBJ1-2; D unresolved. This CDR3 has 13 residues. Germline CDR1 MNHNS, CDR2 SASEGT. Trimming cost V 4 bases and J 3 bases, with 9 bases left between them. The CDR3 loop reads CASSGRGDYGYTF. CDR3 DNA sequence: TGTGCCAGCAGTGGGCGGGGAGACTATGGCTACACCTTC.

For this clone: Other DNA sequences of this sample code for an identical CDR3. V and J are TRBV9 and TRBJ2-1; tentatively, D is TRBD2 (6 bases). Germline assignment: CDR1 SGDLS and CDR2 YYNGEE. Trimming took 5 bases from V and 0 from J, leaving 12 bases between them. The CDR3 has 15 amino acids. The chain's CDR3 is CASSAFGSSYNEQFF. CDR3 nucleotides: TGTGCCAGCAGTGCCTTCGGGAGCTCCTACAATGAGCAGTTCTTC.

This chain uses TRBV11-2 with TRBJ2-7; no clear D. V was clipped by 3 bases and J by 2 bases, with 11 bases between them. CDR1 and CDR2 (germline): SGHAT, FQNNGV. This CDR3 is 14 amino acids long. The CDR3 here is CASSFPRLPYEQYF. In DNA, the CDR3 is TGTGCCAGCAGCTTCCCCCGTCTCCCCTACGAGCAGTACTTC.

The count of this clone is one. The gene calls are TRBV7-3 and TRBJ2-6, with D perhaps TRBD1 (6 bases). This CDR3 has 20 residues. V dropped 5 bases and J dropped 0 bases, with 23 bases sitting between them. From germline, CDR1 is SGHTA and CDR2 FQGTGA. The CDR3, as DNA: TGTGCCAGCAGCGCTCTCCGGGACAACTACTTTGTCTCTGGGGCCAACGTCCTGACTTTC. It yields the protein CASSALRDNYFVSGANVLTF.

This clone was recorded once. J is TRBJ2-1 and V is TRBV28; D is perhaps TRBD1 (5 bases). Germline V gene data show CDR1 as MDHEN and CDR2 as SYDVKM. V was trimmed by 6 bases and J by 2 bases, leaving 14 bases between them. The CDR3 extends over 15 amino acids. CDR3: CASSVDSFPYNEQFF. The CDR3 region has the DNA TGTGCCAGCAGCGTCGACAGCTTTCCCTACAATGAGCAGTTCTTC.

The chain uses TRBV4-1 and TRBJ2-7; tentatively, D is TRBD1 or TRBD2 (5 bases each). From germline, CDR1 is MGHRA and CDR2 YSYEKL. This CDR3 comprises 16 residues. The V end was cut by 4 bases, the J end by 9 bases, with 25 bases between. In DNA form, the CDR3 reads TGCGCCAGCAGCCCCGCCGAGGGGCCTACTACGAGCGGGCAGTACTTC. It translates to CASSPAEGPTTSGQYF.

This clone appeared a single time. The chain carries TRBV7-2 and TRBJ2-7, with 10 nucleotides matching TRBD2. J lost 3 bases, V lost 2 bases, and 4 bases had no gene match. The CDR3 covers 15 residues. Germline values: CDR1 SGHTA, CDR2 FQGNSA. This CDR3 is CASSLLAGENYEQYF. CDR3 DNA: TGTGCCAGCAGCTTACTAGCGGGAGAGAACTACGAGCAGTACTTC.

This clone was seen a single time. The chain uses TRBV29-1 and TRBJ2-7; tentatively, D is TRBD1 (5 bases). Between the trimmed V and J ends, which lost 4 bases and 0 bases, there was a span of 10 bases. The length of the CDR3 is 13 residues. The V gene's germline CDR1 is SQVTM and CDR2 ANQGSEA. CDR3 sequence: CSVVRADSYEQYF. In nucleotides, the CDR3 is TGCAGCGTTGTCAGGGCGGACTCCTACGAGCAGTACTTC.

The chain is built from TRBV7-7 and TRBJ2-5, with 9 bases identical to TRBD1. Germline CDR1 and CDR2: SSHAT and FNYEAQ (reference sequence). The CDR3 runs 16 residues. The V and J ends lost 4 bases and 4 bases, in that order; junction bases with no gene match: 10. The CDR3 here is CASSSRTGDYVETQYF. The CDR3, as DNA: TGTGCCAGCAGCTCACGGACAGGGGACTACGTAGAGACCCAGTACTTC.

The chain combines TRBV7-9 with TRBJ1-1, with D possibly matching TRBD1 (5 bases). The germline V gene has CDR1 SEHNR and CDR2 FQNEAQ (reference sequence). The V gene lost 3 bases and the J gene lost 7 bases, with 21 bases spanning the gap. This CDR3 has 16 residues. The CDR3 region is CASSLKEGSGLLEAFF. CDR3 sequence (DNA): TGTGCCAGCAGCTTGAAAGAGGGATCGGGACTACTTGAAGCTTTCTTT. The full variable domain, in which reference TRBV7-9 and TRBJ1-1 provide the parts outside the CDR3, is DTGVSQNPRHKITKRGQNVTFRCDPISEHNRLYWYRQTLGQGPEFLTYFQNEAQLEKSRLLSDRFSAERPKGSFSTLEIQRTEQGDSAMYLCASSLKEGSGLLEAFFGQGTRLTVV.

The chain has TRBV7-8 and TRBJ2-1; 12 bases are shared with TRBD2. The CDR3 is 16 amino acids. CDR1 SGHVS and CDR2 FQNEAQ come from the germline V gene. Germline trimming cut 1 base from V and 8 bases from J; bases unmatched to any gene: 6. The CDR3 bases are TGTGCCAGCAGCTTAGTCCCTAGCGGGAGGGCCGATGAGCAGTTCTTC. This gives the protein CASSLVPSGRADEQFF.

This chain uses TRBV5-1 with TRBJ1-1; tentatively, D is TRBD1 (5 bases). Germline CDR1 and CDR2: SGHRS and YFSETQ. V was pared by 4 bases and J by 6 bases, with 10 bases between. The CDR3 totals 12 residues. CDR3 region: CASSGTRPEAFF. The CDR3 DNA is TGCGCCAGCAGCGGGACGAGGCCTGAAGCTTTCTTT.

The rearrangement uses TRBV5-4 and TRBJ2-2, with TRBD2 matching 10 bases. V shed 6 bases, J shed 3 bases, and the junction held 8 bases outside the gene matches. Germline CDR1 is SGHNT and CDR2 is YYREEE (reference sequence). The CDR3 extends over 16 amino acids. The CDR3, as DNA: TGTGCCAGCACCACGTCACTAGCGGGGTACACCGGGGAGCTGTTTTTT. Its protein product is CASTTSLAGYTGELFF.

This sequence joins TRBV27 and TRBJ1-2; no reliable D call. This CDR3 spans 12 amino acids. Trimming removed 4 bases from V and 8 bases from J, with 11 bases in between. Germline CDR1 is MNHEY and CDR2 is SMNVEV (reference sequence). The CDR3 nucleotides read TGTGCCAGCAGTTGGGATCTCCGAGGCTACACCTTC. This sequence encodes CASSWDLRGYTF.

The gene calls are TRBV7-9 and TRBJ1-2; D is uncertain. Trimming pared 0 bases from V and 8 bases from J, leaving 10 bases between. The germline gives CDR1 SEHNR, CDR2 FQNEAQ (reference sequence). This CDR3 has 13 amino acids. DNA for the CDR3: TGTGCCAGCAGCTTAGCGGTCCTTGAGGGCTACACCTTC. Protein sequence: CASSLAVLEGYTF.

This chain links TRBV27 with TRBJ1-5; D gene ambiguous. The V gene's germline CDR1 is MNHEY and CDR2 SMNVEV (reference sequence). The CDR3 contains 14 residues. V was shortened by 0 bases and J by 15 bases, with 18 bases between the two germline ends. CDR3 nucleotides: TGTGCCAGCAGTTTATCGGGGTCTGGGCCAGTGAGGCATTTT. Its protein product is CASSLSGSGPVRHF.

The V and J genes are TRBV7-9 and TRBJ2-7; 15 bases are a match to TRBD2. The CDR3 length is 18 residues. J lost 3 bases, V lost 3 bases, and 9 bases had no gene match. Germline lookup yields CDR1 SEHNR and CDR2 FQNEAQ (reference sequence). For the CDR3, the DNA is TGTGCCAGCAGCTTCTGGACTAGCGGGAGGGCCGGTTTCTACGAGCAGTACTTC. Protein product: CASSFWTSGRAGFYEQYF.

This clone appeared a single time. The V gene is TRBV9, the J gene TRBJ2-3; tentative D call: TRBD2 (5 bases). The V end lost 0 bases, the J end lost 0 bases, and 11 bases lay between the germline ends. The CDR3 totals 16 residues. Germline V gene lookup returns CDR1 SGDLS and CDR2 YYNGEE. The CDR3 loop is CASSVEKRYSTDTQYF. The CDR3 coding sequence is TGTGCCAGCAGCGTAGAGAAGCGGTATAGCACAGATACGCAGTATTTT. Supplemented by reference TRBV9 and TRBJ2-3, the full variable domain reads DSGVTQTPKHLITATGQRVTLRCSPRSGDLSVYWYQQSLDQGLQFLIQYYNGEERAKGNILERFSAQQFPDLHSELNLSSLELGDSALYFCASSVEKRYSTDTQYFGPGTRLTVL.

This rearrangement joins TRBV28 to TRBJ2-1; D gene unclear. Germline V lookup: CDR1 MDHEN, CDR2 SYDVKM. CDR3 length equals 15 residues. V lost 1 base to trimming and J lost 6 bases, with 13 bases between them. The CDR3, as DNA: TGTGCCAGCAGTTTATTCGAGGACGGGTCCAATGAGCAGTTCTTC. Encoded protein: CASSLFEDGSNEQFF.

This chain links TRBV11-2 with TRBJ2-2; 9 bases align to TRBD1. Looked up from germline, CDR1 is SGHAT and CDR2 is FQNNGV. The CDR3 sequence is 15 residues long. The V gene end was trimmed by 5 bases and the J gene end by 6 bases; junction bases not matched to a gene: 7. The CDR3: CASSTYRGRAGELFF. The CDR3 region has the DNA TGTGCCAGCAGCACCTACAGGGGGCGCGCCGGGGAGCTGTTTTTT.

The chain links TRBV20-1 to TRBJ2-2, with 7 bases lining up with TRBD1. Per germline, CDR1 DFQATT and CDR2 SNEGSKA (reference sequence). The CDR3 is made up of 11 amino acids. The trim removed 6 bases at V and 7 bases at J, leaving 2 bases unmatched. DNA for the CDR3: TGCAGTGCCAGACAGGGCGGGGAGCTGTTTTTT. Amino acids: CSARQGGELFF.